This T cell receptor (beta chain) stems from a study of blood T cells in healthy people across ages. At the level of the study: Template switching retrieved approximately one barcoded beta molecule for each two T cells.

Study findings and constraints: Age brought a roughly linear fall in TCR beta diversity measured per million T cells. Naive T cell percentage showed a strong correlation with the diversity of TCR beta.

Alongside a J-beta primer mix, a sample-barcoded 5' primer served in a second PCR lasting about 6 to 12 cycles. TCRdb used MiXCR to reprocess the 5' RACE reads, holding one entry per CDR3 protein. The table records about 680,000 distinct CDR3 sequences, around 48% of them present only once. Concerning this clonotype itself: Its target is not known.

Germline V lookup: CDR1 SGDLS, CDR2 YYNGEE. V trimming: 4 bases; J trimming: 9 bases; junction bases outside the gene matches: 7. The CDR3 totals 13 residues. Sequencing was performed on blood. The chain joins TRBV9 to TRBJ2-1; 7 nucleotides agree with TRBD2. The clonotype originates from a woman in her sixties or seventies in good health. This CDR3 is CASSPRTSAEQFF. DNA of the CDR3: TGTGCCAGCAGCCCCCGTACTAGCGCTGAGCAGTTCTTC.